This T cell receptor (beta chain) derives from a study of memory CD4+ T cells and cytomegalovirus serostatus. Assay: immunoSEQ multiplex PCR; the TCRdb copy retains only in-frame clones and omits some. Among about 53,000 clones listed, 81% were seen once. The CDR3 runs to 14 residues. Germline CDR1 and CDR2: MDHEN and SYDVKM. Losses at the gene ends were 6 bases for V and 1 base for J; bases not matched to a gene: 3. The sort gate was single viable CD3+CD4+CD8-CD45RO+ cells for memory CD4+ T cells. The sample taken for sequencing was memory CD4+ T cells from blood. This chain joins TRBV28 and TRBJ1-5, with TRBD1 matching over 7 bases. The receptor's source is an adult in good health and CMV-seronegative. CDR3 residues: CASRSRGSNQPQHF. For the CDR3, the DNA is TGTGCCAGCAGGAGCAGGGGGAGCAATCAGCCCCAGCATTTT. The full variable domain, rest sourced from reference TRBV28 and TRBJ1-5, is DVKVTQSSRYLVKRTGEKVFLECVQDMDHENMFWYRQDPGLGLRLIYFSYDVKMKEKGDIPEGYSVSREKKERFSLILESASTNQTSMYLCASRSRGSNQPQHFGDGTRLSIL.